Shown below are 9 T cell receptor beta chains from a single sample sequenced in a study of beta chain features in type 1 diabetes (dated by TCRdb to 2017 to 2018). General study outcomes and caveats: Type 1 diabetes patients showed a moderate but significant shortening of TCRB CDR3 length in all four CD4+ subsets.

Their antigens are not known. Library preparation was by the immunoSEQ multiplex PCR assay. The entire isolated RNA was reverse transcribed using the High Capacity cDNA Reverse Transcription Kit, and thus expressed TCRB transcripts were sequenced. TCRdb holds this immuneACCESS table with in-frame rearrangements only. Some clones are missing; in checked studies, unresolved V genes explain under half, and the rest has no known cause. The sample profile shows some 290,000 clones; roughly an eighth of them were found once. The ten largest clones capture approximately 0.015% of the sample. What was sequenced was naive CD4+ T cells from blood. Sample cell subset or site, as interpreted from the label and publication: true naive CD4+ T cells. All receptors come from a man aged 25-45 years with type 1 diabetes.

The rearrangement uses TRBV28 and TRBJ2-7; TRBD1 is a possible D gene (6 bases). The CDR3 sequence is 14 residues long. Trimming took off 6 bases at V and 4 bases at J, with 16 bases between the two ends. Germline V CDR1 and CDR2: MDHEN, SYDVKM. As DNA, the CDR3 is TGTGCCAGCAGCTCTCCCCGGACAGCTTACGAGCAGTACTTC. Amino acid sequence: CASSSPRTAYEQYF.

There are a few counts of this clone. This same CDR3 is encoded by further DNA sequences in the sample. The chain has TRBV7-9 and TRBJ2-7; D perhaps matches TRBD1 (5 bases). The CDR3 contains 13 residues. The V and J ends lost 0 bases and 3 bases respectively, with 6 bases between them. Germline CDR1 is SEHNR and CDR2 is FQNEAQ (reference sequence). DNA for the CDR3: TGTGCCAGCAGCTTAGCGCAGGGCTACGAGCAGTACTTC. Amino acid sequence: CASSLAQGYEQYF.

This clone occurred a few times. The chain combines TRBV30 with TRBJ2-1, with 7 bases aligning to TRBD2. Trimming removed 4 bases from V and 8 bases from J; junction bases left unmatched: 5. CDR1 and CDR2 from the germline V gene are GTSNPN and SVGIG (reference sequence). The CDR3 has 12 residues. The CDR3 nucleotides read TGTGCCTGGATGTCCGGGAGGTATGAGCAGTTCTTC. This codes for CAWMSGRYEQFF.

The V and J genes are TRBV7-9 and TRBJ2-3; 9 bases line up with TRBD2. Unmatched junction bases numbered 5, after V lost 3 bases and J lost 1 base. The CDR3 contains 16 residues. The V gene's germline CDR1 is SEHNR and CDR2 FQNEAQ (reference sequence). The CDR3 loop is CASSFLSGRGTDTQYF. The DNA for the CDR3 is TGTGCCAGCAGCTTCCTTAGCGGGAGAGGCACAGATACGCAGTATTTT.

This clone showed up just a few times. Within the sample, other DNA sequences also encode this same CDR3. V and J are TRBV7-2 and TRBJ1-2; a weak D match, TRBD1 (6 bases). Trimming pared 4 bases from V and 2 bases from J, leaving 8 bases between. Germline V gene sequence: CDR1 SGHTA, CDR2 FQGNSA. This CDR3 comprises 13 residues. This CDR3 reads CASSSGQNYGYTF. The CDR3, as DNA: TGTGCCAGCAGCTCAGGACAGAACTATGGCTACACCTTC.

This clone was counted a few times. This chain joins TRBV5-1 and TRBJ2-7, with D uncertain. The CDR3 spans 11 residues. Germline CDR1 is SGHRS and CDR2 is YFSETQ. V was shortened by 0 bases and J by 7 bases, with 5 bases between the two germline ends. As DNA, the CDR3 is TGCGCCAGCAGCTTGGAACAGGAGCAGTACTTC. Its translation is CASSLEQEQYF. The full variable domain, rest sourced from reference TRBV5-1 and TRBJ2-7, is KAGVTQTPRYLIKTRGQQVTLSCSPISGHRSVSWYQQTPGQGLQFLFEYFSETQRNKGNFPGRFSGRQFSNSRSEMNVSTLELGDSALYLCASSLEQEQYFGPGTRLTVT.

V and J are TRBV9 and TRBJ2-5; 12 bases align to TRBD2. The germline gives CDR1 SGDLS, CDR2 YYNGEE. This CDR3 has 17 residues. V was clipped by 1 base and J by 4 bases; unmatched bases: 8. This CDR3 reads CASSVSWTSGIGETQYF. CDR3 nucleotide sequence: TGTGCCAGCAGCGTATCGTGGACTAGCGGGATAGGAGAGACCCAGTACTTC.

The CDR3 bases are TGTGCCAGCAGCTTGGTTCTAGCGGGAGTTTCCTACGAGCAGTACTTC. This translates into CASSLVLAGVSYEQYF. The J gene is TRBJ2-7, the V gene TRBV5-4; 10 bases match TRBD2. The J segment lost 1 base and the V segment lost 0 bases, leaving 4 bases of the junction unmatched. The CDR3 length is 16 residues. The germline CDR1 and CDR2 sequences are SGHNT and YYREEE (reference sequence). The full variable domain, rest sourced from reference TRBV5-4 and TRBJ2-7, is ETGVTQSPTHLIKTRGQQVTLRCSSQSGHNTVSWYQQALGQGPQFIFQYYREEENGRGNFPPRFSGLQFPNYSSELNVNALELDDSALYLCASSLVLAGVSYEQYFGPGTRLTVT.

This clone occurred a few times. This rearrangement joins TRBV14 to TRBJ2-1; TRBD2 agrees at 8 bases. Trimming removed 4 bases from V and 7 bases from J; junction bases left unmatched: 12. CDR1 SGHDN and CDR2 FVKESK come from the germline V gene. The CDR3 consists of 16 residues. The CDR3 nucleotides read TGTGCCAGCAGCCGCTCCGGGAGGGGCTTACGAAATGAGCAGTTCTTC. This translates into CASSRSGRGLRNEQFF.